This TCR beta chain is drawn from a study of T cells in Graves' hyperthyroidism and ophthalmopathy. Study information: Peripheral blood draws took place at initial diagnosis, ahead of any treatment.

This CDR3 has 17 residues. CDR1 is SGHTA, CDR2 FQGTGA, per germline. V trimming: 2 bases; J trimming: 3 bases; junction bases outside the gene matches: 10. TCR beta CDR3 region amplification was performed from RNA transcripts. HTBI primers were employed in a first-round RT-PCR of the TCR CDR3. MiXCR was run by TCRdb on the multiplex PCR reads, yielding one entry per CDR3 protein. The sample includes some 740,000 distinct CDR3 sequences, 13% to 15% seen only once; the top ten take roughly a tenth. To note about this clonotype: Its antigen is unidentified.

Study observations and caveats: Most thyroid clonotypes that were expanded above 0.001 also turned up in blood.

What was sequenced was blood. The receptor comes from a woman aged 18-29 years with Graves' hyperthyroidism. The genes are TRBV7-3 and TRBJ2-5; 9 bases map to TRBD2. This CDR3 is CASSLGLAQNTEETQYF. DNA of the CDR3: TGTGCCAGCAGCTTAGGACTAGCGCAAAATACCGAAGAGACCCAGTACTTC.